This TCR beta chain was captured by sequencing in a study of early T cells in non-severe SARS-CoV-2 infection. On the study more broadly: Whole-blood bulk RNA, unsorted, was sequenced, and chains were unpaired.

This clonotype occurred many times. The TCR library protocol was used to attach unique molecular identifiers. These identifiers were attached to individual cDNA molecules. TCRdb redid the calling of the 5' RACE reads with MiXCR, one entry per CDR3 protein. This table has some 64,000 distinct CDR3 sequences, roughly 21% appearing once. CDR3 length equals 16 residues. Per the germline V gene, CDR1 is MNHEY and CDR2 is SMNVEV (reference sequence). After removal of 5 bases from V and 1 base from J, the junction contained 6 bases not matched to a gene. The clonotype originates from an adult who was a healthcare worker with PCR-confirmed SARS-CoV-2 infection or an uninfected control (not recorded which). This chain joins TRBV27 and TRBJ2-3; TRBD2 matches 10 bases. The sample in question was whole blood, obtained at baseline. The CDR3 reads CASSPRLAGGTDTQYF. In DNA form, the CDR3 reads TGTGCCAGCAGTCCCCGGCTAGCGGGGGGCACAGATACGCAGTATTTT.